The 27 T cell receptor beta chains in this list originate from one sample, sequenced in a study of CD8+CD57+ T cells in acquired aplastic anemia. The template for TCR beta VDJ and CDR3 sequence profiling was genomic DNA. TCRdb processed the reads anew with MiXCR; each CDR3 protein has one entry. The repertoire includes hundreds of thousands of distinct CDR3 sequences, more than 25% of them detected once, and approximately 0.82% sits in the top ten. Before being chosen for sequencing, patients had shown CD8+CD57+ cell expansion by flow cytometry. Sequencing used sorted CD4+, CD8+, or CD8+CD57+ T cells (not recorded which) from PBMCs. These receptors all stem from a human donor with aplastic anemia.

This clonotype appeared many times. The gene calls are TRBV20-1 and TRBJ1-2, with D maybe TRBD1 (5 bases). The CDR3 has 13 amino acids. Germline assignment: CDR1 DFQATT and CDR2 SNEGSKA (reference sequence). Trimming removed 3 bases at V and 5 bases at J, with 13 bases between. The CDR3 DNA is TGCAGTGCTAGTCCCACGGGGCAGTATGGCTACACCTTC. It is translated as CSASPTGQYGYTF.

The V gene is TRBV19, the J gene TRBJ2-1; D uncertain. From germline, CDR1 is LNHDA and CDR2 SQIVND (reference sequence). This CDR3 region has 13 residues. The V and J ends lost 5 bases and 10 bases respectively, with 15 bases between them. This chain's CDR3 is CASSLDGGREQFF. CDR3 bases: TGTGCCAGTAGTCTGGACGGCGGCCGGGAGCAGTTCTTC.

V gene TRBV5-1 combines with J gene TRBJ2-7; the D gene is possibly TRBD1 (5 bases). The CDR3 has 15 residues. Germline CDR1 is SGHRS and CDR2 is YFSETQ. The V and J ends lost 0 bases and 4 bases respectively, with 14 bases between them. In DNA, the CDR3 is TGCGCCAGCAGCTTGGAGGGGCTAGATCGGTACGAGCAGTACTTC. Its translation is CASSLEGLDRYEQYF.

The CDR3 DNA reads as TGTGCCAGCAGTGTCACCGGACAGCCGCTGAGCACAGATACGCAGTATTTT. Translating gives CASSVTGQPLSTDTQYF. The chain carries TRBV25-1 and TRBJ2-3; maybe TRBD1 (6 bases). CDR3 size: 17 residues. V dropped 4 bases and J dropped 0 bases, with 17 bases sitting between them. CDR1 is MGHDK and CDR2 is SYGVNS in the germline V gene.

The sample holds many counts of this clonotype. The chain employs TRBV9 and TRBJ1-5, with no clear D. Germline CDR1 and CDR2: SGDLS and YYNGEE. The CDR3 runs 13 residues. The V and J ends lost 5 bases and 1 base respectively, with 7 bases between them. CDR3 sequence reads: CASSPGSNQPQHF. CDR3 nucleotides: TGTGCCAGCAGTCCTGGGAGCAATCAGCCCCAGCATTTT. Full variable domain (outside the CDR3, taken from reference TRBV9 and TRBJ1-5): DSGVTQTPKHLITATGQRVTLRCSPRSGDLSVYWYQQSLDQGLQFLIQYYNGEERAKGNILERFSAQQFPDLHSELNLSSLELGDSALYFCASSPGSNQPQHFGDGTRLSIL.

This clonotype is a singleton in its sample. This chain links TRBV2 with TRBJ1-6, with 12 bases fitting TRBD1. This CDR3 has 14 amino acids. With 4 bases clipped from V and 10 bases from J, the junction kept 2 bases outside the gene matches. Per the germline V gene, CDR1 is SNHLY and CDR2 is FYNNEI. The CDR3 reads CASSGDRGQSPLHF. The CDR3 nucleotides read TGTGCCAGCAGTGGGGACAGGGGGCAGTCACCCCTCCACTTT.

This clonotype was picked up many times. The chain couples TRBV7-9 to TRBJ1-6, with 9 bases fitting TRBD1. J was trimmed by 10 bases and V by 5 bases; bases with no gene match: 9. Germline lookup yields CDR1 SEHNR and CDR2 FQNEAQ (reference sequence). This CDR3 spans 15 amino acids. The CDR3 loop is CASSPGTGNRSPLHF. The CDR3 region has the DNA TGTGCCAGCAGCCCGGGGACAGGGAATCGGTCACCCCTCCACTTT. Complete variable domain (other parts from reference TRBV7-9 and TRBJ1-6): DTGVSQNPRHKITKRGQNVTFRCDPISEHNRLYWYRQTLGQGPEFLTYFQNEAQLEKSRLLSDRFSAERPKGSFSTLEIQRTEQGDSAMYLCASSPGTGNRSPLHFGNGTRLTVT.

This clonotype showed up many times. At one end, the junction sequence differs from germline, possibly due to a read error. CDR3 sequence (DNA): TGTGCCAGCAGCGAAGAAGGGGTCCAGCCCCAGCATTTT. Its protein is CASSEEGVQPQHF. V is TRBV2 and J is TRBJ1-5, with D perhaps matching TRBD1 (5 bases). Germline CDR1 is SNHLY and CDR2 is FYNNEI. The CDR3 runs to 13 residues.

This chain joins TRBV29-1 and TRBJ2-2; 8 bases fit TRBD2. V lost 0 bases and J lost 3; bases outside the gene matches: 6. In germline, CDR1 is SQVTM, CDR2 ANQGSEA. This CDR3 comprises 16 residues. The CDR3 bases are TGCAGCGTTGAAGATCGGGGGGGGGATGACACCGGGGAGCTGTTTTTT. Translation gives CSVEDRGGDDTGELFF.

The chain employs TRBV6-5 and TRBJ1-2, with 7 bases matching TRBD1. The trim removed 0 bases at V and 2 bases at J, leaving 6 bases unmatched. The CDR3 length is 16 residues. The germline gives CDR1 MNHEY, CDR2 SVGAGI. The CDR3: CASSYSRTGRNYGYTF. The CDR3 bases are TGTGCCAGCAGTTACTCTCGGACAGGAAGGAACTATGGCTACACCTTC.

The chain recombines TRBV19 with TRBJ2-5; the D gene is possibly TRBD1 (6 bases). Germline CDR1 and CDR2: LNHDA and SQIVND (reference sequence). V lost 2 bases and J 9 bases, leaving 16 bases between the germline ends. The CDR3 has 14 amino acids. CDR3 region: CASSIIRGPQPQYF. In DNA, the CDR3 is TGTGCCAGTAGTATAATCAGGGGACCTCAGCCCCAGTACTTC.

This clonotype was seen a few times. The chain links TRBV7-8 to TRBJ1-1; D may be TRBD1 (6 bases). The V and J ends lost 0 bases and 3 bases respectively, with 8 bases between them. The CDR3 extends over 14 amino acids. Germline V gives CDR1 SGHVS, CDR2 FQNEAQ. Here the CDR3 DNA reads TGTGCCAGCAGCTTAGCAGGGGGGCACACTGAAGCTTTCTTT. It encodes CASSLAGGHTEAFF.

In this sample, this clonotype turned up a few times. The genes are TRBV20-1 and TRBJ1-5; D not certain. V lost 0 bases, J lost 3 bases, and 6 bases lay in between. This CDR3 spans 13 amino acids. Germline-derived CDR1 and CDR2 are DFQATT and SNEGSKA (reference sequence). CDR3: CSARDMHNQPQHF. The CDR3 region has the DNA TGCAGTGCTAGAGATATGCACAATCAGCCCCAGCATTTT.

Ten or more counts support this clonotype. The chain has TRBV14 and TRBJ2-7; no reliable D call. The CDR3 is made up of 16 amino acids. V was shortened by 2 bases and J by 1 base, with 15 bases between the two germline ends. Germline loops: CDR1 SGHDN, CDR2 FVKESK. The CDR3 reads CASSQPEGHGSYEQYF. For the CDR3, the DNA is TGTGCCAGCAGCCAACCTGAAGGGCATGGGTCCTACGAGCAGTACTTC.

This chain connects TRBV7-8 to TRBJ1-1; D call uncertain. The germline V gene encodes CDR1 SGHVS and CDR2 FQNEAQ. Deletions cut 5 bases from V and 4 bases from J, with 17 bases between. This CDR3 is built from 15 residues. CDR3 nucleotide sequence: TGTGCCAGCAGCACAAGGGCAGGTTGGACCACTGAAGCTTTCTTT. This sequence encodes CASSTRAGWTTEAFF.

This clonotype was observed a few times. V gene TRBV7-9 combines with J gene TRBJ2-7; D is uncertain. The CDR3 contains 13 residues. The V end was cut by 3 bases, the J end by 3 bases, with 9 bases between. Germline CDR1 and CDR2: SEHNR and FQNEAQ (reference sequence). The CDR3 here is CASSLRTNYEQYF. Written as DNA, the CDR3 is TGTGCCAGCAGCTTGCGAACCAACTACGAGCAGTACTTC.

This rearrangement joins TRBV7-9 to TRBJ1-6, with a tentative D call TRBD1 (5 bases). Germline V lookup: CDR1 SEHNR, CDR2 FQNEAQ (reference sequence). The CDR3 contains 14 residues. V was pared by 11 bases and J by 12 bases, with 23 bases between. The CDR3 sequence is CAWIHRDREGPLHF. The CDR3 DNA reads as TGTGCCTGGATTCACCGGGACCGAGAAGGACCCCTCCACTTT.

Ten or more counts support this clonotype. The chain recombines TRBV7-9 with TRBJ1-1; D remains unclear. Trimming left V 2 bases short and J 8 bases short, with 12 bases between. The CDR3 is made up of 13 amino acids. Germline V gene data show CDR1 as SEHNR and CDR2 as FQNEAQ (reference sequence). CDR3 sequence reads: CASSLTSGGEAFF. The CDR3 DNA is TGTGCCAGCAGCTTAACGTCGGGAGGGGAAGCTTTCTTT.

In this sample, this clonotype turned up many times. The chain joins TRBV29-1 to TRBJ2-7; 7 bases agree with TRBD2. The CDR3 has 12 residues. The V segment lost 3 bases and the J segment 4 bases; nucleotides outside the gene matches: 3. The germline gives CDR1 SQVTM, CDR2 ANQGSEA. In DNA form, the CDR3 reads TGCAGCGTTGACCCCGGGGGGTACGAGCAGTACTTC. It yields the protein CSVDPGGYEQYF.

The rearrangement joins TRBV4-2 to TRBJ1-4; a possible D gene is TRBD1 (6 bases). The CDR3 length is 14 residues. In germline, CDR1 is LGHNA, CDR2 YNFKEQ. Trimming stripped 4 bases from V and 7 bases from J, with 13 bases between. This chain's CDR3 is CASSPTGSGEKLFF. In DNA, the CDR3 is TGTGCCAGCAGCCCGACAGGATCGGGTGAAAAACTGTTTTTT.

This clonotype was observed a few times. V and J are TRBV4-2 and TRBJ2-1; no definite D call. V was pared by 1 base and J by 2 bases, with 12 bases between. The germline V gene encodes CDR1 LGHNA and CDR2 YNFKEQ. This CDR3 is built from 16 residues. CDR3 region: CASSQGEPEPYNEQFF. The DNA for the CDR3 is TGTGCCAGCAGCCAAGGAGAACCCGAGCCCTACAATGAGCAGTTCTTC.

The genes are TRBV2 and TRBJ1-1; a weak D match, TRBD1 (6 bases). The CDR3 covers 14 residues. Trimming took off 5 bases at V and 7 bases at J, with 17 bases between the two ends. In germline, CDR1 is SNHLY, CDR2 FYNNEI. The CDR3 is CASSYTGSRGEAFF. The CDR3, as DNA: TGTGCCAGCAGTTACACAGGGTCTCGAGGTGAAGCTTTCTTT.

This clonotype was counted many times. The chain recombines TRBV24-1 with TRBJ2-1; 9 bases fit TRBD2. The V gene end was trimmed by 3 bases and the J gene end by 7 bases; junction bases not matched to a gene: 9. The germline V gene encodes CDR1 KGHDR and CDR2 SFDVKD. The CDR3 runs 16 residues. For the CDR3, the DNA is TGTGCCACCAGTGATAGGGTCCTAGCGGGACGGAATGAGCAGTTCTTC. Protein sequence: CATSDRVLAGRNEQFF.

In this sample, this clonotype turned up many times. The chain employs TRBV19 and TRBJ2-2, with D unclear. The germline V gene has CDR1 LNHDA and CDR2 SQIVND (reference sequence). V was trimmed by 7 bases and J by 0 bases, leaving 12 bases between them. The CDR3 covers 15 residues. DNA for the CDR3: TGTGCCAGTACCGGCTGGCCCTCGAACACCGGGGAGCTGTTTTTT. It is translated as CASTGWPSNTGELFF.

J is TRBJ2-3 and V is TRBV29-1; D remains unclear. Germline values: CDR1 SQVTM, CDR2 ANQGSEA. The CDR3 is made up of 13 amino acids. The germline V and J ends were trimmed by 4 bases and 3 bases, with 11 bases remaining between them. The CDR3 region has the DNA TGCAGCGTTGGGTTTTCCGGGACAGATACGCAGTATTTT. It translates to CSVGFSGTDTQYF.

CDR3 protein: CASRSQMGFGGALGNTIYF. The CDR3 nucleotides read TGTGCCAGCAGATCACAAATGGGGTTCGGGGGCGCGTTAGGAAACACCATATATTTT. The rearrangement uses TRBV2 and TRBJ1-3, with D perhaps TRBD1 (6 bases). There are 19 residues in the CDR3. From germline, CDR1 is SNHLY and CDR2 FYNNEI. The V gene lost 6 bases and the J gene lost 4 bases, with 28 bases spanning the gap.

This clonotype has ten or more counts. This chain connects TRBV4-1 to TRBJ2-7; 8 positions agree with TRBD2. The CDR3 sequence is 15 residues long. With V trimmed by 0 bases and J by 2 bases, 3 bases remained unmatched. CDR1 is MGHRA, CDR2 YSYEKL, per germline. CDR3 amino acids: CASSQDDSGAYEQYF. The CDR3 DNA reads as TGCGCCAGCAGCCAAGATGATAGCGGGGCCTACGAGCAGTACTTC.